These 9 T cell receptor beta chains share one sample of origin, sequenced in a study of cytomegalovirus exposure and HLA in healthy donors. The primer mix had 60 Vbeta and 13 Jbeta primers. Assay used: immunoSEQ multiplex PCR; TCRdb lists only in-frame clones, some missing. Of 100,000 to 150,000 clones listed, around 82% are singletons. The sequencing input was PBMCs. All receptors derive from a young man in good health and CMV-seropositive.

The rearrangement joins TRBV2 to TRBJ2-3, with D possibly matching TRBD1 (6 bases). This CDR3 has 15 amino acids. The V end lost 7 bases, the J end lost 4 bases, and 18 bases lay between the germline ends. From germline, CDR1 is SNHLY and CDR2 FYNNEI. The DNA of the CDR3 is TGTGCCAGCATCGAGGGGGAACTCAGGCCAGATACGCAGTATTTT. Translation gives CASIEGELRPDTQYF.

The V call is TRBV7-2, the J call TRBJ2-1, with 7 bases that match TRBD1. Germline loops: CDR1 SGHTA, CDR2 FQGNSA. CDR3 size: 17 residues. V shed 1 base, J shed 7 bases, and the junction held 13 bases outside the gene matches. The CDR3 region is CASSLVPGTAIQNEQFF. The CDR3 nucleotides read TGTGCCAGCAGCTTAGTTCCCGGGACAGCGATACAGAATGAGCAGTTCTTC.

This sequence joins TRBV9 and TRBJ2-6; D remains unclear. V was clipped by 10 bases and J by 2 bases, with 7 bases between them. This CDR3 spans 12 amino acids. Germline assignment: CDR1 SGDLS and CDR2 YYNGEE. The CDR3 DNA reads as TGTGCCTCCTCCCCTGGGGCCAACGTCCTGACTTTC. Amino acid sequence: CASSPGANVLTF.

The CDR3 DNA is TGTGCCAGCAGTGGGGGACTAGCGCCTTCCTACGAGCAGTACTTC. Residues: CASSGGLAPSYEQYF. V gene TRBV2 combines with J gene TRBJ2-7; 10 positions match TRBD2. From germline, CDR1 is SNHLY and CDR2 FYNNEI. The junction had 4 bases not matched to a gene; V was cut back by 4 bases and J by 1 base. This CDR3 comprises 15 residues.

The rearrangement uses TRBV19 and TRBJ2-1; 10 bases fit TRBD2. J lost 7 bases, V lost 5 bases, and 11 bases had no gene match. CDR3 length: 16 residues. Germline CDR1 is LNHDA and CDR2 is SQIVND (reference sequence). The CDR3 loop reads CASSRLGSGRGNEQFF. The DNA for the CDR3 is TGTGCCAGTAGTCGCTTGGGGAGCGGGAGGGGTAATGAGCAGTTCTTC. The complete variable domain, with remaining parts taken from reference TRBV19 and TRBJ2-1, reads DGGITQSPKYLFRKEGQNVTLSCEQNLNHDAMYWYRQDPGQGLRLIYYSQIVNDFQKGDIAEGYSVSREKKESFPLTVTSAQKNPTAFYLCASSRLGSGRGNEQFFGPGTRLTVL.

The rearrangement links TRBV15 to TRBJ2-5; possibly TRBD1 for D (5 bases). V lost 7 bases, J lost 2 bases, and 14 bases lay in between. The germline gives CDR1 LNHNV, CDR2 YYDKDF (reference sequence). There are 14 residues in the CDR3. In DNA, the CDR3 is TGTGCCACCATCCGACAGCCCGATCAAGAGACCCAGTACTTC. It is translated as CATIRQPDQETQYF. The full variable domain, completed using reference TRBV15 and TRBJ2-5, is DAMVIQNPRYQVTQFGKPVTLSCSQTLNHNVMYWYQQKSSQAPKLLFHYYDKDFNNEADTPDNFQSRRPNTSFCFLDIRSPGLGDTAMYLCATIRQPDQETQYFGPGTRLLVL.

This clone was detected a few times. Here the CDR3 reads CASSLPQGGGRNTF. The CDR3 bases are TGTGCCAGCAGTTTACCACAAGGGGGGGGCCGGAACACCTTC. The V call is TRBV28, the J call TRBJ1-2; tentatively, D is TRBD1 (6 bases). Germline loops: CDR1 MDHEN, CDR2 SYDVKM. V lost 2 bases to trimming and J lost 12 bases, with 19 bases between them. This CDR3 has 14 amino acids.

This chain uses TRBV5-1 with TRBJ2-1, with TRBD2 matching 11 bases. Germline-derived CDR1 and CDR2 are SGHRS and YFSETQ. The trim removed 2 bases at V and 4 bases at J, leaving 17 bases unmatched. This CDR3 spans 20 amino acids. This CDR3 is CASSFPTKRGTSGNYNEQFF. The CDR3 bases are TGCGCCAGCAGCTTCCCGACAAAACGAGGGACTAGCGGAAATTACAATGAGCAGTTCTTC.

The V and J genes are TRBV9 and TRBJ2-1, with 9 bases matching TRBD2. V shed 0 bases and J 5 bases; nucleotides not matched to a gene: 6. The CDR3 extends over 16 amino acids. Germline V lookup: CDR1 SGDLS, CDR2 YYNGEE. CDR3 coding DNA: TGTGCCAGCAGCGTAGGATTGTCTAGCGGGGACAATGAGCAGTTCTTC. Its translation: CASSVGLSSGDNEQFF.